The 30 T cell receptor beta chains listed next were all sequenced from one sample in a study of shared T cell receptors in the human thymus. Sequencing was performed with immunoSEQ multiplex PCR; in TCRdb, only in-frame clones are kept and a portion is missing. The sample shows some 700,000 clones, 75% to 90% of them seen only once. In addition, the sample was reused for a study of human thymus T cells.

Material: thymocytes. Receptors originate from a girl under three years old with a congenital heart defect.

The genes are TRBV27 and TRBJ2-1; 12 bases fit TRBD2. The CDR3 is 19 amino acids. Germline CDR1 is MNHEY and CDR2 is SMNVEV (reference sequence). V was clipped by 3 bases and J by 4 bases; unmatched bases: 13. The chain's CDR3 is CASSLASGGAKSGYNEQFF. CDR3 DNA sequence: TGTGCCAGCAGTTTGGCTAGCGGGGGGGCCAAATCGGGGTACAATGAGCAGTTCTTC.

This chain connects TRBV19 to TRBJ2-1, with 8 bases that match TRBD1. CDR3 size: 17 residues. Germline V gene data show CDR1 as LNHDA and CDR2 as SQIVND (reference sequence). The DNA of the CDR3 is TGTGCGACAGGGGATCTTTACTGCCGTACGGATGACAATGAGCAGTTCTTC. Its protein product is CATGDLYCRTDDNEQFF.

The DNA for the CDR3 is TGTGCCAGCAGTTTTCTCGTTGCAGGGGGGAATCATCAGCCCCAGCATTTT. It yields the protein CASSFLVAGGNHQPQHF. The chain combines TRBV28 with TRBJ1-5, with 7 bases lining up with TRBD1. Germline CDR1 reads MDHEN; CDR2 reads SYDVKM. The ends lost 3 bases at V and 5 bases at J; junction bases unmatched: 13. The CDR3 loop spans 17 amino acids.

The chain uses TRBV7-9 and TRBJ2-3, with 13 bases fitting TRBD2. CDR1 is SEHNR and CDR2 is FQNEAQ in the germline V gene (reference sequence). The CDR3 spans 17 residues. J lost 2 bases, V lost 5 bases, and 7 bases had no gene match. DNA for the CDR3: TGTGCCAGCAGCCCCCCGACTAGCGGGGGGTCCACAGATACGCAGTATTTT. Amino acid sequence: CASSPPTSGGSTDTQYF.

This clone was seen only once. The chain couples TRBV5-6 to TRBJ2-7; a weak D match, TRBD1 (5 bases). Trimming took 1 base from V and 0 from J, leaving 23 bases between them. Germline V gene lookup returns CDR1 SGHDT and CDR2 YYEEEE. This CDR3 region has 19 residues. The CDR3 nucleotides are TGTGCCAGCAGCTTGAGGCCAGGGTTCTTACGGTCGGTCTCCTACGAGCAGTACTTC. Residues: CASSLRPGFLRSVSYEQYF.

The chain recombines TRBV30 with TRBJ2-3; TRBD2 aligns across 7 bases. Per the germline V gene, CDR1 is GTSNPN and CDR2 is SVGIG (reference sequence). The CDR3 extends over 16 amino acids. The trim removed 4 bases at V and 0 bases at J, leaving 10 bases unmatched. CDR3 region: CAWKKRDGSSTDTQYF. The CDR3 bases are TGTGCCTGGAAGAAGCGGGACGGGAGTAGCACAGATACGCAGTATTTT.

This rearrangement joins TRBV5-1 to TRBJ2-1; 7 bases are shared with TRBD1. CDR3 size: 13 residues. V shed 1 base and J 7 bases; nucleotides not matched to a gene: 2. The germline V gene encodes CDR1 SGHRS and CDR2 YFSETQ. The CDR3 spells CASSLTGENEQFF. The CDR3 DNA sequence: TGCGCCAGCAGCTTGACAGGGGAGAATGAGCAGTTCTTC.

This chain uses TRBV4-3 with TRBJ1-2; TRBD1 matches 8 bases. Germline V lookup: CDR1 LGHNA, CDR2 YSLEER. The CDR3 is made up of 14 amino acids. The trim removed 4 bases at V and 5 bases at J, leaving 6 bases unmatched. The DNA of the CDR3 is TGCGCCAGCAGCCCCAGGGGGCGCGGATATGGCTACACCTTC. Translating gives CASSPRGRGYGYTF.

There are a few counts of this clone. The chain carries TRBV5-6 and TRBJ1-2; 9 bases are a match to TRBD1. Trimming took 4 bases from V and 0 from J; bases not matched to a gene: 10. Germline loops: CDR1 SGHDT, CDR2 YYEEEE. The CDR3 spans 17 residues. The chain's CDR3 is CASSTAGTGRANYGYTF. In DNA, the CDR3 is TGTGCCAGCAGCACGGCCGGGACAGGGAGAGCTAACTATGGCTACACCTTC.

The chain links TRBV27 to TRBJ1-5; a weak D match, TRBD1 (5 bases). V shed 6 bases and J shed 2 bases, with 8 bases lying between them. The CDR3 consists of 13 residues. The germline V gene encodes CDR1 MNHEY and CDR2 SMNVEV (reference sequence). The CDR3 protein is CASSWGGNQPQHF. The DNA of the CDR3 is TGTGCCAGCAGCTGGGGGGGCAATCAGCCCCAGCATTTT.

The chain has TRBV18 and TRBJ2-2; 7 bases map to TRBD1. This CDR3 is 16 amino acids long. Germline values: CDR1 KGHSH, CDR2 LQKENI. V lost 5 bases to trimming and J lost 3 bases; unmatched junction nucleotides: 9. CDR3 bases: TGTGCCAGCTCAAACAGGGGAAAAGGTGACACCGGGGAGCTGTTTTTT. Its protein product is CASSNRGKGDTGELFF.

This clone was recorded only once. This chain joins TRBV25-1 and TRBJ2-2, with 7 bases aligning to TRBD1. The CDR3 totals 18 residues. The V and J ends lost 4 bases and 1 base, in that order; junction bases with no gene match: 12. Germline CDR1 and CDR2: MGHDK and SYGVNS. The CDR3 sequence is CASSAQNIRTGNTGELFF. DNA of the CDR3: TGTGCCAGCAGTGCGCAAAACATCCGGACAGGGAACACCGGGGAGCTGTTTTTT. The entire variable domain, with the rest obtained from reference TRBV25-1 and TRBJ2-2, is as follows: EADIYQTPRYLVIGTGKKITLECSQTMGHDKMYWYQQDPGMELHLIHYSYGVNSTEKGDLSSESTVSRIRTEHFPLTLESARPSHTSQYLCASSAQNIRTGNTGELFFGEGSRLTVL.

V gene TRBV5-6 combines with J gene TRBJ2-5; 7 positions match TRBD1. CDR1 and CDR2 (germline): SGHDT, YYEEEE. There are 15 residues in the CDR3. Germline trimming cut 4 bases from V and 0 bases from J; bases unmatched to any gene: 6. In nucleotides, the CDR3 is TGTGCCAGCAGCCCGAAGGACAGGTACCAAGAGACCCAGTACTTC. Translation: CASSPKDRYQETQYF.

The chain links TRBV12-5 to TRBJ2-2, with 9 positions matching TRBD1. This CDR3 has 18 residues. Trimming cost V 6 bases and J 5 bases; bases outside gene matches: 16. Looked up from germline, CDR1 is LGHNT and CDR2 is FRNRAP. CDR3 nucleotides: TGTGCTAGTGGACCCGGGGAGGACAGGGGTAAGGTGACCGGGGAGCTGTTTTTT. Translated, it gives CASGPGEDRGKVTGELFF.

The chain joins TRBV4-1 to TRBJ1-2; 7 bases fit TRBD1. The germline V gene has CDR1 MGHRA and CDR2 YSYEKL. V shed 4 bases and J 4 bases; nucleotides not matched to a gene: 3. CDR3 length: 13 residues. Written as DNA, the CDR3 is TGCGCCAGCAGCCTAGGGACAGCCTATGGCTACACCTTC. Protein sequence: CASSLGTAYGYTF.

The chain joins TRBV13 to TRBJ2-5; TRBD2 aligns across 7 bases. Germline trimming cut 2 bases from V and 5 bases from J; bases unmatched to any gene: 8. Germline loops: CDR1 PRHDT, CDR2 FYEKMQ (reference sequence). This CDR3 contains 15 residues. The CDR3 DNA sequence: TGTGCCAGCAGCTTATTCCGCGGGGGTCTGGAGACCCAGTACTTC. Its translation: CASSLFRGGLETQYF.

J is TRBJ2-3 and V is TRBV7-4, with a possible D match to TRBD1 (6 bases). Trimming took off 2 bases at V and 0 bases at J, with 15 bases between the two ends. Germline V lookup: CDR1 SGHVT, CDR2 SQSDAQ. The CDR3 contains 17 residues. DNA for the CDR3: TGTGCCAGCAGCTTAATCGGGCAGGGGCTGAGCACAGATACGCAGTATTTT. Amino acid sequence: CASSLIGQGLSTDTQYF.

The chain employs TRBV6-1 and TRBJ2-5, with TRBD2 matching 8 bases. Germline CDR1 reads MNHNS; CDR2 reads SASEGT. The CDR3 runs 14 residues. The V segment lost 3 bases and the J segment 5 bases; nucleotides outside the gene matches: 5. The CDR3: CASSEAGGGETQYF. CDR3 sequence (DNA): TGTGCCAGCAGTGAGGCCGGGGGGGGTGAGACCCAGTACTTC.

This chain links TRBV2 with TRBJ2-5; TRBD1 matches 11 bases. The CDR3 loop spans 17 amino acids. CDR1 is SNHLY and CDR2 is FYNNEI in the germline V gene. J lost 4 bases, V lost 1 base, and 8 bases had no gene match. The CDR3 reads CASSEDLGQGEGETQYF. The CDR3 bases are TGTGCCAGCAGTGAAGATTTGGGACAGGGGGAGGGAGAGACCCAGTACTTC.

The count of this clone is one. CDR3 protein: CASSLSNRGGNTEAFF. CDR3 nucleotide sequence: TGCGCCAGCAGCTTGTCTAATAGGGGAGGTAACACTGAAGCTTTCTTT. This chain uses TRBV5-1 with TRBJ1-1; D is perhaps TRBD1 (5 bases). Trimming cost V 1 base and J 2 bases, with 15 bases left between them. Germline values: CDR1 SGHRS, CDR2 YFSETQ. The CDR3 loop spans 16 amino acids.

V gene TRBV6-1 combines with J gene TRBJ1-2; 9 positions match TRBD1. CDR1 and CDR2 from the germline V gene are MNHNS and SASEGT. The CDR3 extends over 13 amino acids. V shed 8 bases and J 3 bases; nucleotides not matched to a gene: 4. The chain's CDR3 is CASGWDRDYGYTF. The CDR3 DNA sequence: TGTGCCAGCGGGTGGGACAGGGACTATGGCTACACCTTC.

The J gene is TRBJ2-1, the V gene TRBV9; 9 bases are a match to TRBD2. Unmatched junction bases numbered 8, after V lost 2 bases and J lost 5 bases. This CDR3 region has 16 residues. Germline V gene lookup returns CDR1 SGDLS and CDR2 YYNGEE. The CDR3 nucleotides read TGTGCCAGCAGCGTGTCGGCGGGGGGGACCCACAATGAGCAGTTCTTC. It yields the protein CASSVSAGGTHNEQFF.

The chain recombines TRBV25-1 with TRBJ1-1; tentatively, D is TRBD1 (5 bases). V was clipped by 2 bases and J by 4 bases, with 11 bases between them. In germline, CDR1 is MGHDK, CDR2 SYGVNS. The CDR3 extends over 14 amino acids. DNA for the CDR3: TGTGCCAGCAGTGAAACAGGACGGGCCACTGAAGCTTTCTTT. Translating gives CASSETGRATEAFF.

V gene TRBV20-1 combines with J gene TRBJ2-1; D may be TRBD2 (6 bases). Germline CDR1 and CDR2: DFQATT and SNEGSKA (reference sequence). The CDR3 extends over 11 amino acids. Trimming cost V 4 bases and J 10 bases, with 11 bases left between them. CDR3 DNA sequence: TGCAGTGCTAAGGGGAGGCAAGAGCAGTTCTTC. It translates to CSAKGRQEQFF.

The chain employs TRBV5-5 and TRBJ1-4; the D gene is possibly TRBD1 (5 bases). From germline, CDR1 is SGHKS and CDR2 YYEKEE (reference sequence). The CDR3 consists of 14 residues. Trimming took off 6 bases at V and 5 bases at J, with 14 bases between the two ends. CDR3 nucleotide sequence: TGTGCCAGCACCCCCGGGGGAGGGAATGAAAAACTGTTTTTT. Its translation: CASTPGGGNEKLFF.

The genes are TRBV25-1 and TRBJ2-2, with 10 bases lining up with TRBD2. Per the germline V gene, CDR1 is MGHDK and CDR2 is SYGVNS. The CDR3 length is 14 residues. V was pared by 8 bases and J by 5 bases, with 5 bases of the junction left unmatched. In DNA, the CDR3 is TGTGCCAGCGAGATAGCGGGGGGAACCGGGGAGCTGTTTTTT. Translating it yields CASEIAGGTGELFF.

This sequence joins TRBV11-2 and TRBJ2-7, with D tentatively TRBD2 (5 bases). Looked up from germline, CDR1 is SGHAT and CDR2 is FQNNGV. V was trimmed by 1 base and J by 2 bases, leaving 12 bases between them. The CDR3 is 15 residues long. The CDR3 DNA sequence: TGTGCCAGCAGCTTAGGGGCCCAGCGGACCTACGAGCAGTACTTC. This translates into CASSLGAQRTYEQYF.

About this clone itself: The same CDR3 arises from other DNA sequences in this sample as well. This chain uses TRBV9 with TRBJ2-7; 8 bases map to TRBD1. CDR3 length: 14 residues. CDR1 SGDLS and CDR2 YYNGEE come from the germline V gene. Trimming at V came to 0 bases and at J to 4 bases, leaving 3 bases not matched to a gene. The CDR3 DNA is TGTGCCAGCAGCGTAGGGACAGGGTTTTACGAGCAGTACTTC. The encoded protein is CASSVGTGFYEQYF.

This clone has just one count. The gene calls are TRBV6-1 and TRBJ1-1, with TRBD1 as a possible D gene (6 bases). This CDR3 is built from 13 residues. V lost 5 bases to trimming and J lost 2 bases, with 9 bases between them. Looked up from germline, CDR1 is MNHNS and CDR2 is SASEGT. The CDR3 nucleotides read TGTGCCAGCAGTAGACAGGAAAACACTGAAGCTTTCTTT. Encoded protein: CASSRQENTEAFF.

This chain's CDR3 is CASSRTRDRAHEQYF. The CDR3 bases are TGCGCCAGCAGCCGAACCCGGGACAGGGCCCACGAGCAGTACTTC. The chain links TRBV4-3 to TRBJ2-7; TRBD1 aligns across 9 bases. V lost 4 bases and J lost 5; bases outside the gene matches: 9. CDR1 is LGHNA, CDR2 YSLEER, per germline. The CDR3 covers 15 residues.